The rows below give T cell receptor beta chains drawn from one sample of a study of tumor and adjacent non-tumor tissue in lung cancer. One entry per CDR3 protein, called by TCRdb with MiXCR from the multiplex PCR reads. The table lists some 78,000 distinct CDR3 sequences, roughly 76% of them singletons, with roughly 13% in the top ten. The sequenced material came from lung tumor tissue. These receptors all stem from a woman aged 45-60 years with non-small cell lung cancer. The CDR3 runs from the conserved cysteine through the conserved F or W. Fields, in order: clone size, V gene, D gene, J gene, CDR3 DNA, CDR3 protein. The D gene is left open where the match is weak. Size tells how often a clone was seen (once, few, many) or the class of an expanded clone, and some rows leave it out.

few	TRBV29-1	TRBD1	TRBJ1-1	TGCGGCGTTGAAGGACAGGGGGGGAATGAAGCTTTCTTT	CGVEGQGGNEAFF
NA	TRBV5-1	NA	TRBJ2-7	TGCCCCAGCAGCTTGAGGACCAGCGGCCCCTACGAGCAGTACTTC	CPSSLRTSGPYEQYF
once	TRBV6-1	NA	TRBJ2-2	TGTGCCACCAGTCTTTCTAGGGCATCCGGGGAGCTGTTTTTT	CATSLSRASGELFF
many	TRBV28	TRBD1	TRBJ1-2	TGTGCCAGCAGTTTAATGGACAGGGGGGGCTACACCTTC	CASSLMDRGGYTF
NA	TRBV4-1	NA	TRBJ1-2	TGCGCCAGCTGCCAAGATGTGGTTGAGTTCTATCCTAACTATGGCTACACCTTC	CASCQDVVEFYPNYGYTF
NA	TRBV29-1	TRBD1	TRBJ2-3	TGCAGCATTGGACAGGGTGGTGGTACGCAGTATTTT	CSIGQGGGTQYF
few	TRBV11-2	NA	TRBJ2-2	TGTACTAGTAGCTTAGAACAATTAGGCGGGGAGCTGTTTTTT	CTSSLEQLGGELFF
NA	TRBV20-1	NA	TRBJ2-1	TGCAGTGTTAGAGGTGACGGTGAGCAGTTCTTC	CSVRGDGEQFF
NA	TRBV20-1	NA	TRBJ2-7	TGCAGTGCCCTGCCGGGAGCAGAAACCTACGAGCGGTACTTC	CSALPGAETYERYF
NA	TRBV5-1	NA	TRBJ2-7	TGCGCCAGCTGCTTGACTGGGAGTCGGTTCGAGCAATACTTC	CASCLTGSRFEQYF
NA	TRBV7-3	TRBD1	TRBJ2-2	TGTGCCAGCAGCTTAATGGCAGGGGGCATCACCGGGGAGCTGTTTTTT	CASSLMAGGITGELFF
once	TRBV2	TRBD2	TRBJ2-1	TGTCCCAGCAGAAAGACAAGCGGGAGCGCTGAGCAGATCTTC	CPSRKTSGSAEQIF
NA	TRBV11-1	NA	TRBJ2-7	TGTGCCAGCAGCTTACATGTTCAGCGAGGAAACTCCTACGAGCAGTACTTC	CASSLHVQRGNSYEQYF
NA	TRBV4-1	NA	TRBJ2-7	TGCACGAGTAGCCAAGCCTCTAGCTCCTATGAGCAGTACTTC	CTSSQASSSYEQYF
NA	TRBV20-1	NA	TRBJ2-7	TGCATTGCTACCGACAGGACTGCCGAGCAGTACTTC	CIATDRTAEQYF
NA	TRBV6-5	TRBD1	TRBJ1-1	TGTGCCAACAGCCTCAGGGGGGCCGAAGGTTTCTTT	CANSLRGAEGFF